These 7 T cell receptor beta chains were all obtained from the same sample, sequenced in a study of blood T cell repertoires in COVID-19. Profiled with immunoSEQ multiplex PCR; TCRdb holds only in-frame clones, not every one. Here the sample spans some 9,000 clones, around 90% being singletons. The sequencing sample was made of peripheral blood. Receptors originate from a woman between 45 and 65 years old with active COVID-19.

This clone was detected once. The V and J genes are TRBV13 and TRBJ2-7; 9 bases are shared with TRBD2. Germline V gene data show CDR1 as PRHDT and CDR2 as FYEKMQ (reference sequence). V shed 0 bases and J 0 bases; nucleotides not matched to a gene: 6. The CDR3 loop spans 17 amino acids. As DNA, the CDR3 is TGTGCCAGCAGCTTAGGGCTAGCGGGACCTCACTCCTACGAGCAGTACTTC. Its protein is CASSLGLAGPHSYEQYF.

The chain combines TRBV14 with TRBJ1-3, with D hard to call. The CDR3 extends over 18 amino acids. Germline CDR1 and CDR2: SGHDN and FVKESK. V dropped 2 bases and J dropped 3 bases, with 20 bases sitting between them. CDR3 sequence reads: CASSQKKLGGIYGNTIYF. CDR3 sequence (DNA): TGTGCCAGCAGCCAAAAGAAGTTAGGAGGAATCTATGGAAACACCATATATTTT.

CDR3 protein: CAISTTGGGEKLFF. The CDR3, as DNA: TGTGCCATCAGCACGACAGGGGGCGGTGAAAAACTGTTTTTT. The chain recombines TRBV10-3 with TRBJ1-4; TRBD1 aligns across 10 bases. Looked up from germline, CDR1 is ENHRY and CDR2 is SYGVKD. The CDR3 consists of 14 residues. Losses at the gene ends were 6 bases for V and 7 bases for J; bases not matched to a gene: 5.

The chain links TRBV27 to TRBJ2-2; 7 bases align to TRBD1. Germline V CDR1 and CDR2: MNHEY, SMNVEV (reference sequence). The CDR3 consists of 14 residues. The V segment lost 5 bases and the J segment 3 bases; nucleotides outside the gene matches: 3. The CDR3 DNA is TGTGCCAGCAGTAGGGGGCCGGACACCGGGGAGCTGTTTTTT. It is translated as CASSRGPDTGELFF.

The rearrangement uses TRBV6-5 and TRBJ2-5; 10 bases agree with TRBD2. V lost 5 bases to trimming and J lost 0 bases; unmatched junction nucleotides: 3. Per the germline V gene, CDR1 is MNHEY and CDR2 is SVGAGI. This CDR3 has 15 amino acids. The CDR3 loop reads CASSTSGMYQETQYF. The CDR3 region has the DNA TGTGCCAGCAGTACTAGCGGGATGTACCAAGAGACCCAGTACTTC.

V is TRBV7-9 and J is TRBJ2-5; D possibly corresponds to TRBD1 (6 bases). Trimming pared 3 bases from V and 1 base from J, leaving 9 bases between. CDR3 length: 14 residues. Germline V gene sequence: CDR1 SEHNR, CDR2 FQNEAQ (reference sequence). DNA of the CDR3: TGTGCCAGCAGCTTCAGGGGCAGCCAAGAGACCCAGTACTTC. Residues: CASSFRGSQETQYF. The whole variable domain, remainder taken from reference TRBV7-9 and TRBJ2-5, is DTGVSQNPRHKITKRGQNVTFRCDPISEHNRLYWYRQTLGQGPEFLTYFQNEAQLEKSRLLSDRFSAERPKGSFSTLEIQRTEQGDSAMYLCASSFRGSQETQYFGPGTRLLVL.

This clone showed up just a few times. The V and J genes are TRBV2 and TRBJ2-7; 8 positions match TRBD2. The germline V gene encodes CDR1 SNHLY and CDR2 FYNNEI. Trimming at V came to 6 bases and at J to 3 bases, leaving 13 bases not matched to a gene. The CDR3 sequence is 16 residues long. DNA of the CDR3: TGTGCCAGCAGGGTTCCTCTAGCGGGCTCAATCTACGAGCAGTACTTC. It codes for CASRVPLAGSIYEQYF.